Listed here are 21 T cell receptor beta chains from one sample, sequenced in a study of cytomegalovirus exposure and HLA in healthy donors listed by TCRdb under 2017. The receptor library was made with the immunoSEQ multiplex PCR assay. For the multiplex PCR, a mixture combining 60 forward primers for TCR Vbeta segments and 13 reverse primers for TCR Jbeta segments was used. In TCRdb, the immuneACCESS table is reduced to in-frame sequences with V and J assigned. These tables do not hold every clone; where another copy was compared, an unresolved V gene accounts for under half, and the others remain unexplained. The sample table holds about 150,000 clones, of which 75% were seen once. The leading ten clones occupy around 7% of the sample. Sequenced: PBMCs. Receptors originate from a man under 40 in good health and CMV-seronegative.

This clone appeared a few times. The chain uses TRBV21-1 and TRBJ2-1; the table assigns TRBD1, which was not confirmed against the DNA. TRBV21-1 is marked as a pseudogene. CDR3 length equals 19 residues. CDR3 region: CASSAQDRSVSLSYNEQFF. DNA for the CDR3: TGTGCCAGCTCTGCTCAGGACAGGTCGGTCTCCCTCTCCTACAATGAGCAGTTCTTC.

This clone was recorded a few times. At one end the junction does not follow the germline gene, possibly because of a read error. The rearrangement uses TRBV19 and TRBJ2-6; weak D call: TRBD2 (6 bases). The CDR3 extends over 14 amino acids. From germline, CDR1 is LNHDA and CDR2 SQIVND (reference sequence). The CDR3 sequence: CASKDGRGANGLTF. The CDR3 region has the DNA TGTGCCAGTAAAGACGGGAGAGGGGCCAACGGCCTGACTTTC.

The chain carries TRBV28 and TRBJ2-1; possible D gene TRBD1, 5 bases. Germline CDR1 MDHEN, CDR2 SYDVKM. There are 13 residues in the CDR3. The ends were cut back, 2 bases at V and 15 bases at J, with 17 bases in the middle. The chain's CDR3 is CASSLPRGRRRFF. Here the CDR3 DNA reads TGTGCCAGCAGTTTACCTAGGGGAAGGAGAAGGTTCTTC.

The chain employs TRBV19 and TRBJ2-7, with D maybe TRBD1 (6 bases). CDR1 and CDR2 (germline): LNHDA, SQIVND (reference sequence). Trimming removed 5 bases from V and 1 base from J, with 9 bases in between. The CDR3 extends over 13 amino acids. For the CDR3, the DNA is TGTGCCAGTAGTGGACAGTCATCCTACGAGCAGTACTTC. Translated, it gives CASSGQSSYEQYF.

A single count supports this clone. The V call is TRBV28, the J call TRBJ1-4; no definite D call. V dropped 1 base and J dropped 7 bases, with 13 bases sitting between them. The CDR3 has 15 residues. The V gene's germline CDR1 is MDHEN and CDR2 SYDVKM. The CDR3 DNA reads TGTGCCAGCAGTTTATATGGAGGGCAAGCTGAAAAACTGTTTTTT. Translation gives CASSLYGGQAEKLFF.

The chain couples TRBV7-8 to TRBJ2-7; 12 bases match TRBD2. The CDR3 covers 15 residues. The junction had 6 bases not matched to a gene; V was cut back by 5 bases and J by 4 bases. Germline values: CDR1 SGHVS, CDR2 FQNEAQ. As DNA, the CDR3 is TGTGCCAGCAGCAACGGACTAGCGGGATTATACGAGCAGTACTTC. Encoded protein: CASSNGLAGLYEQYF.

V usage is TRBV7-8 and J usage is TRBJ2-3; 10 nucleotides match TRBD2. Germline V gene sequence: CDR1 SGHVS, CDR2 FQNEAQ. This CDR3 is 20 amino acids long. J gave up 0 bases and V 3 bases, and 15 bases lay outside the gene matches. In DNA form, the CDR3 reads TGTGCCAGCAGCTTGGGGCGTATTACGTTAGCGGGGGGTAGCACAGATACGCAGTATTTT. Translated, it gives CASSLGRITLAGGSTDTQYF. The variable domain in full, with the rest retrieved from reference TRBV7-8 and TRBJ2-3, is GAGVSQSPRYKVAKRGQDVALRCDPISGHVSLFWYQQALGQGPEFLTYFQNEAQLDKSGLPSDRFFAERPEGSVSTLKIQRTQQEDSAVYLCASSLGRITLAGGSTDTQYFGPGTRLTVL.

The CDR3 DNA reads as TGTGCCAGCAGTTTATCGTCGGGTCGGCAGCCCCAGCATTTT. This encodes CASSLSSGRQPQHF. The chain combines TRBV28 with TRBJ1-5, with D hard to call. The CDR3 sequence is 14 residues long. CDR1 is MDHEN and CDR2 is SYDVKM in the germline V gene. V lost 1 base and J lost 7, with 11 bases in between.

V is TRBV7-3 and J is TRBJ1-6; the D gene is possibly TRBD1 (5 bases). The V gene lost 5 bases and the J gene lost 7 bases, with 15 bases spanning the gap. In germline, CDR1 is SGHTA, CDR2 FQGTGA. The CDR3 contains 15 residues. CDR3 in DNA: TGTGCCAGCAGCCTCATGGGCAGGGAAAATTCACCCCTCCACTTT. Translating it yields CASSLMGRENSPLHF.

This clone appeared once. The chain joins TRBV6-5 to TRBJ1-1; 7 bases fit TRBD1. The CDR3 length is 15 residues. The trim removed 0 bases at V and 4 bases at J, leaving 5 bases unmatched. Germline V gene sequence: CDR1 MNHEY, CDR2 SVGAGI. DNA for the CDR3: TGTGCCAGCAGTTACTCGGGACAGCTCGGCACTGAAGCTTTCTTT. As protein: CASSYSGQLGTEAFF.

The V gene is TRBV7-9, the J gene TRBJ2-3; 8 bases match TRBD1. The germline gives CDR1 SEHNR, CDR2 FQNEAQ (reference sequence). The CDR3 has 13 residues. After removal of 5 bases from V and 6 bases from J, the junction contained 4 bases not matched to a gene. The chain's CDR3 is CASSRQGRDTQYF. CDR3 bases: TGTGCCAGCAGCCGACAGGGGAGGGATACGCAGTATTTT. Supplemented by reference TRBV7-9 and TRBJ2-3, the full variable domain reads DTGVSQNPRHKITKRGQNVTFRCDPISEHNRLYWYRQTLGQGPEFLTYFQNEAQLEKSRLLSDRFSAERPKGSFSTLEIQRTEQGDSAMYLCASSRQGRDTQYFGPGTRLTVL.

The CDR3: CASSYSSFNEQFF. CDR3 nucleotide sequence: TGTGCCAGCAGTTACTCGAGTTTCAATGAGCAGTTCTTC. The chain combines TRBV6-6 with TRBJ2-1; D call uncertain. The CDR3 loop spans 13 amino acids. Trimming shortened V by 0 bases and J by 6 bases, and 6 bases separated the two germline ends. In germline, CDR1 is MNHNY, CDR2 SVGAGI (reference sequence).

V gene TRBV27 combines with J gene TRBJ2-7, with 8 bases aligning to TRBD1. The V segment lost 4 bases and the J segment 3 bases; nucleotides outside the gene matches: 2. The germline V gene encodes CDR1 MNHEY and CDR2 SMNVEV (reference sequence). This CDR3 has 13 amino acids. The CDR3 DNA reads TGTGCCAGCAGTTCAGGGGGCGGCTACGAGCAGTACTTC. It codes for CASSSGGGYEQYF.

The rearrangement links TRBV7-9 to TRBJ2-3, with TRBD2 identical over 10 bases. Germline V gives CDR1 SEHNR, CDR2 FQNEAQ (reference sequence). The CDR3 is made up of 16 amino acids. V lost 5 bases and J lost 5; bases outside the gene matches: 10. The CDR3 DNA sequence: TGTGCCAGCAGCCCGCCAGCCGGACTAGCGGTAGATACGCAGTATTTT. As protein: CASSPPAGLAVDTQYF.

CDR3 in DNA: TGTGCCAGCAGTCGGGGGACAGGGGGCTACATTCAGTACTTC. It encodes CASSRGTGGYIQYF. The V and J genes are TRBV6-5 and TRBJ2-4; 12 bases line up with TRBD1. Germline assignment: CDR1 MNHEY and CDR2 SVGAGI. J was trimmed by 8 bases and V by 5 bases; bases with no gene match: 4. This CDR3 spans 14 amino acids.

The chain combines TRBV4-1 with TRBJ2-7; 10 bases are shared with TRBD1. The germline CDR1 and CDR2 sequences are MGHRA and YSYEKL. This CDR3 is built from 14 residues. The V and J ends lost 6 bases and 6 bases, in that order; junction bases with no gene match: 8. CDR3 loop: CASRQPGQGTEQYF. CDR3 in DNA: TGCGCCAGCAGACAACCGGGACAGGGGACCGAGCAGTACTTC.

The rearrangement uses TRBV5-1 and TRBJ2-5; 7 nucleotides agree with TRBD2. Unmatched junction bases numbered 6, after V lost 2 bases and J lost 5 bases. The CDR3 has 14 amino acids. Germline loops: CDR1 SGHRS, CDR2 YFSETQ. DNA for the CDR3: TGCGCCAGCAGCTTTGCGGGAGATTCGGAGACCCAGTACTTC. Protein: CASSFAGDSETQYF.

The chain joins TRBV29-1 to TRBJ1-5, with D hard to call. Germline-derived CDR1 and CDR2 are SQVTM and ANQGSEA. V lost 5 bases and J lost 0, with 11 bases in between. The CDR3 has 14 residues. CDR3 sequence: CSVSGLYSNQPQHF. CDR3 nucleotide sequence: TGCAGCGTTTCCGGACTCTATAGCAATCAGCCCCAGCATTTT.

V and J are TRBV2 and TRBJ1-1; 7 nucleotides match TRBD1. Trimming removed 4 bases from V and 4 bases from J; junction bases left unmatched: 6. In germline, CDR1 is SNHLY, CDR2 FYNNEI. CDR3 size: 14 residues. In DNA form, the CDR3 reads TGTGCCAGCAGTGGAGAGGGGGCGGTCACTGAAGCTTTCTTT. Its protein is CASSGEGAVTEAFF. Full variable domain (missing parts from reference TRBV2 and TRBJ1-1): EPEVTQTPSHQVTQMGQEVILRCVPISNHLYFYWYRQILGQKVEFLVSFYNNEISEKSEIFDDQFSVERPDGSNFTLKIRSTKLEDSAMYFCASSGEGAVTEAFFGQGTRLTVV.

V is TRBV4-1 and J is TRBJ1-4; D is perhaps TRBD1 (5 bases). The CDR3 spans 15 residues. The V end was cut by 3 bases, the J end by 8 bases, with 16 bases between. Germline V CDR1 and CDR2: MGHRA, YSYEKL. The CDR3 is CASSQIWGLNEKLFF. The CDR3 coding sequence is TGCGCCAGCAGCCAGATTTGGGGACTTAACGAAAAACTGTTTTTT.

CDR3 in DNA: TGTGCCAGCAGCGGAGAACCTAGCGGCGGGCACCAAGAGACCCAGTACTTC. Translation gives CASSGEPSGGHQETQYF. The chain couples TRBV14 to TRBJ2-5; 7 bases align to TRBD2. Germline assignment: CDR1 SGHDN and CDR2 FVKESK. V gave up 5 bases and J gave up 0 bases; unmatched junction bases: 12. The length of the CDR3 is 17 residues.